These 20 T cell receptor beta chains were all obtained from the same sample, sequenced in a study of blood T cell repertoires in COVID-19 (dated by TCRdb to the early 2020s). Library method: the immunoSEQ multiplex PCR assay. In its TCRdb copy, this immuneACCESS table keeps in-frame sequences only and misses some clones. Where compared with another copy, unresolved V genes explain less than half of these, and the others have no known cause. For this sample there are 250,000 or so clones; 80% to 90% appear just once. The top ten hold around 3.5% of the sample. What was sequenced was PBMCs or T cells enriched from blood (not recorded which). The receptors stem from a woman in her thirties or forties who had been exposed to COVID-19.

The chain recombines TRBV28 with TRBJ1-6, with D perhaps TRBD1 (5 bases). The length of the CDR3 is 14 residues. Trimming removed 5 bases from V and 9 bases from J, with 14 bases in between. Germline assignment: CDR1 MDHEN and CDR2 SYDVKM. CDR3 nucleotides: TGTGCCAGCAGTCCCGCAGGGTTCGGTTCACCCCTCCACTTT. This encodes CASSPAGFGSPLHF.

The chain has TRBV6-5 and TRBJ1-1, with D possibly matching TRBD1 (5 bases). This CDR3 contains 14 residues. Trimming removed 5 bases from V and 5 bases from J, with 15 bases in between. Per germline, CDR1 MNHEY and CDR2 SVGAGI. The CDR3 DNA is TGTGCCAGCAGTCTCGGGACGGGGGGGACTGAAGCTTTCTTT. Translating it yields CASSLGTGGTEAFF.

The chain joins TRBV4-2 to TRBJ1-1; possibly TRBD1 for D (6 bases). CDR3 length: 14 residues. Germline V gene sequence: CDR1 LGHNA, CDR2 YNFKEQ. V dropped 4 bases and J dropped 0 bases, with 9 bases sitting between them. CDR3 coding DNA: TGTGCCAGCAGCCCGCACAGGGTGAACACTGAAGCTTTCTTT. Protein product: CASSPHRVNTEAFF.

The gene calls are TRBV19 and TRBJ2-4; D possibly corresponds to TRBD1 (5 bases). This CDR3 has 11 residues. The ends were cut back, 5 bases at V and 7 bases at J, with 6 bases in the middle. Per germline, CDR1 LNHDA and CDR2 SQIVND (reference sequence). CDR3 in amino acids: CASSPGNIQYF. The CDR3 coding sequence is TGTGCCAGTAGTCCAGGGAACATTCAGTACTTC.

This clone was detected only a few times. The rearrangement links TRBV2 to TRBJ1-1; 7 nucleotides match TRBD1. Germline lookup yields CDR1 SNHLY and CDR2 FYNNEI. CDR3 length: 13 residues. V was pared by 7 bases and J by 3 bases, with 5 bases of the junction left unmatched. CDR3 coding DNA: TGTGCCAGCAAGGACAGGAGAGACACTGAAGCTTTCTTT. Protein: CASKDRRDTEAFF.

The CDR3 spells CASSQGASGGSQETQYF. The CDR3 nucleotides are TGTGCCAGCAGCCAAGGGGCTAGCGGGGGGAGCCAAGAGACCCAGTACTTC. This chain connects TRBV3-1 (or the pseudogene TRBV3-2) to TRBJ2-5, with 11 bases aligning to TRBD2. CDR1 and CDR2 from the germline V gene are LGHDT and YNNKEL (reference sequence). This CDR3 has 17 residues. Trimming removed 1 base from V and 1 base from J; junction bases left unmatched: 5.

This chain uses TRBV28 with TRBJ1-5; D possibly corresponds to TRBD1 (5 bases). CDR1 and CDR2 (germline): MDHEN, SYDVKM. This CDR3 spans 14 amino acids. Deletions cut 8 bases from V and 0 bases from J, with 11 bases between. The CDR3 DNA sequence: TGTGCCAGCTTTGGGGGGAGTAGCAATCAGCCCCAGCATTTT. Translated: CASFGGSSNQPQHF.

The chain links TRBV27 to TRBJ1-6; tentative D call: TRBD1 (6 bases). V was trimmed by 6 bases and J by 0 bases, leaving 6 bases between them. The CDR3 extends over 14 amino acids. Per the germline V gene, CDR1 is MNHEY and CDR2 is SMNVEV (reference sequence). CDR3 nucleotides: TGTGCCAGCAGGGACAGCTCCTATAATTCACCCCTCCACTTT. This sequence encodes CASRDSSYNSPLHF.

The CDR3: CASRTGIRYTF. The CDR3 DNA sequence: TGTGCCAGCAGGACAGGGATCCGCTACACCTTC. This chain joins TRBV5-4 and TRBJ1-2, with 7 bases lining up with TRBD1. In germline, CDR1 is SGHNT, CDR2 YYREEE (reference sequence). The CDR3 spans 11 residues. V trimming: 5 bases; J trimming: 9 bases; junction bases outside the gene matches: 4.

The V call is TRBV30, the J call TRBJ2-2, with TRBD2 as a possible D gene (6 bases). Germline CDR1 reads GTSNPN; CDR2 reads SVGIG (reference sequence). V shed 7 bases and J shed 4 bases, with 16 bases lying between them. The CDR3 runs to 14 residues. CDR3 protein: CALDRGRATGELFF. In DNA, the CDR3 is TGTGCCTTGGATCGGGGGAGAGCCACCGGGGAGCTGTTTTTT.

J is TRBJ1-4 and V is TRBV7-9; TRBD1 agrees at 8 bases. The V gene's germline CDR1 is SEHNR and CDR2 FQNEAQ (reference sequence). V was pared by 3 bases and J by 4 bases, with 4 bases of the junction left unmatched. The CDR3 loop spans 15 amino acids. For the CDR3, the DNA is TGTGCCAGCAGCTTGTCGACAGGGGATAATGAAAAACTGTTTTTT. Its translation: CASSLSTGDNEKLFF. The full variable domain, its missing parts supplied by reference TRBV7-9 and TRBJ1-4, is DTGVSQNPRHKITKRGQNVTFRCDPISEHNRLYWYRQTLGQGPEFLTYFQNEAQLEKSRLLSDRFSAERPKGSFSTLEIQRTEQGDSAMYLCASSLSTGDNEKLFFGSGTQLSVL.

The CDR3 loop is CASSSLLNTEAFF. DNA of the CDR3: TGTGCCAGCTCATCCCTGTTGAACACTGAAGCTTTCTTT. The J gene is TRBJ1-1, the V gene TRBV18, with D unclear. Germline V gene sequence: CDR1 KGHSH, CDR2 LQKENI. Trimming took 5 bases from V and 0 from J, leaving 7 bases between them. The CDR3 sequence is 13 residues long.

This clone was observed a single time. The chain links TRBV7-8 to TRBJ1-1; 7 nucleotides match TRBD1. After removal of 5 bases from V and 5 bases from J, the junction contained 8 bases not matched to a gene. The CDR3 length is 14 residues. Germline assignment: CDR1 SGHVS and CDR2 FQNEAQ. CDR3 region: CASSTQGEATEAFF. CDR3 DNA sequence: TGTGCCAGCAGCACCCAGGGGGAAGCGACTGAAGCTTTCTTT.

This clone came up a few times. The J gene is TRBJ1-1, the V gene TRBV4-1; the D gene is possibly TRBD1 (5 bases). The CDR3 is 15 amino acids. Trimming cost V 1 base and J 8 bases, with 17 bases left between them. Germline V gene lookup returns CDR1 MGHRA and CDR2 YSYEKL. In DNA form, the CDR3 reads TGCGCCAGCAGCCAAGCTAGCTGGCGGGGCACCGAAGCTTTCTTT. Translating gives CASSQASWRGTEAFF.

The rearrangement joins TRBV7-6 to TRBJ2-5, with D tentatively TRBD2 (7 bases). The CDR3 length is 15 residues. The V end lost 1 base, the J end lost 5 bases, and 14 bases lay between the germline ends. Germline values: CDR1 SGHVS, CDR2 FNYEAQ. CDR3 nucleotides: TGTGCCAGCAGCTTAGGGGGGGGCCTCGTGGAGACCCAGTACTTC. This translates into CASSLGGGLVETQYF.

J is TRBJ2-3 and V is TRBV9; D may be TRBD2 (6 bases). The CDR3 is 16 residues long. CDR1 is SGDLS, CDR2 YYNGEE, per germline. The germline V and J ends were trimmed by 4 bases and 3 bases, with 18 bases remaining between them. For the CDR3, the DNA is TGTGCCAGCAGCCCTAGAGTGGGGAGCGGGACAGATACGCAGTATTTT. Translation: CASSPRVGSGTDTQYF.

The CDR3 DNA reads as TGTGCCAGCAGCTTAGGGACAGGGGTCGACTATGGCTACACCTTC. Protein sequence: CASSLGTGVDYGYTF. The V gene is TRBV7-9, the J gene TRBJ1-2; 9 bases agree with TRBD1. V shed 1 base, J shed 3 bases, and the junction held 3 bases outside the gene matches. This CDR3 has 15 amino acids. In germline, CDR1 is SEHNR, CDR2 FQNEAQ (reference sequence).

This clone came up once. The rearrangement links TRBV4-2 to TRBJ2-2; D is unresolved. The CDR3 extends over 13 amino acids. Trimming took 3 bases from V and 6 from J, leaving 8 bases between them. The germline CDR1 and CDR2 sequences are LGHNA and YNFKEQ. This CDR3 reads CASSHEQPGELFF. For the CDR3, the DNA is TGTGCCAGCAGCCATGAACAACCCGGGGAGCTGTTTTTT.

The rearrangement links TRBV10-3 to TRBJ2-7; 9 bases align to TRBD1. This CDR3 is built from 13 residues. The V gene's germline CDR1 is ENHRY and CDR2 SYGVKD. The ends lost 6 bases at V and 4 bases at J; junction bases unmatched: 4. The CDR3 here is CAIREGQGYEQYF. The CDR3 DNA sequence: TGTGCCATCAGGGAAGGACAGGGGTACGAGCAGTACTTC.

This clone has just one count. V gene TRBV27 combines with J gene TRBJ2-1; 13 bases agree with TRBD2. J lost 4 bases, V lost 7 bases, and 7 bases had no gene match. Germline V gene lookup returns CDR1 MNHEY and CDR2 SMNVEV (reference sequence). The CDR3 has 16 residues. The chain's CDR3 is CASNLLAGGTYNEQFF. CDR3 DNA: TGTGCCAGCAACCTACTAGCGGGGGGGACTTACAATGAGCAGTTCTTC.